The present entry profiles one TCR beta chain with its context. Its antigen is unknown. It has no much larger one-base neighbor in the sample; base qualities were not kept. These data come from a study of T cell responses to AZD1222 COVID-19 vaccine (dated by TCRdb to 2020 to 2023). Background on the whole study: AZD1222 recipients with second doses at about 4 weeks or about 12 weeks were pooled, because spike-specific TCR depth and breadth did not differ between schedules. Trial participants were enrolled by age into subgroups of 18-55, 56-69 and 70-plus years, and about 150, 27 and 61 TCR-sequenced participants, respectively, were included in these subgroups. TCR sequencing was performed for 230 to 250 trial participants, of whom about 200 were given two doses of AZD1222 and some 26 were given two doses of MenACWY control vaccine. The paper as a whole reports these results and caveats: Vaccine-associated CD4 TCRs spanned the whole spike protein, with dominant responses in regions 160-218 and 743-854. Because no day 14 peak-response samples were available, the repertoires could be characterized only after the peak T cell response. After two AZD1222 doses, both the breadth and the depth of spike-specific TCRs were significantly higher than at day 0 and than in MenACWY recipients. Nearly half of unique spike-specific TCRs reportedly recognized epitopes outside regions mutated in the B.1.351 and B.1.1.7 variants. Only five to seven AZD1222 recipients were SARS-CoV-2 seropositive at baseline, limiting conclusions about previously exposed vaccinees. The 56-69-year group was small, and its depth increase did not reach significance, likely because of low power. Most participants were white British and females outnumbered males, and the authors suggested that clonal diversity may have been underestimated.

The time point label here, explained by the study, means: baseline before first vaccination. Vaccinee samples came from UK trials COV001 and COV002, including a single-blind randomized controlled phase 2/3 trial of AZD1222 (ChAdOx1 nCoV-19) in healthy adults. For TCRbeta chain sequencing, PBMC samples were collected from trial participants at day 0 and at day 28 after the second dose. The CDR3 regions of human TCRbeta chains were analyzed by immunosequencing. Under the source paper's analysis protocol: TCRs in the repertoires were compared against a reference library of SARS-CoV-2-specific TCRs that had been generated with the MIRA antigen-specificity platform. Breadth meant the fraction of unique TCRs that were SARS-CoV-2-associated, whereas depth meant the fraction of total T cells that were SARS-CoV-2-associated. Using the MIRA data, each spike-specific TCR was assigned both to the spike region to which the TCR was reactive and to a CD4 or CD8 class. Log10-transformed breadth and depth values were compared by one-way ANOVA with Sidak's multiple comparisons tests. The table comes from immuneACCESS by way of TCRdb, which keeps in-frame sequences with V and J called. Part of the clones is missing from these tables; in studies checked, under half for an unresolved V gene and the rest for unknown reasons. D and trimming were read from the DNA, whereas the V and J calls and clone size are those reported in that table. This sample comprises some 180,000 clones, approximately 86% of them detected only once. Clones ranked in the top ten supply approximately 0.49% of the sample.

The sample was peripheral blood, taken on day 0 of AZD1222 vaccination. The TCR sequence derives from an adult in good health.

The CDR3 in this case is CASTTGESPLHF. The DNA sequence is given as TGTGCCAGCACTACAGGGGAGTCACCCCTCCACTTT. The chain is assembled from TRBV6-5 and TRBJ1-6; TRBD1 matches 7 bases in the middle. Clipping removes 7 bases from V and 10 bases from J, with 4 as the unmatched junction base count. Including the terminal cysteine and phenylalanine, the CDR3 comprises 12 residues. Of all the DNA, just the CDR3 is kept, 36 bases in frame from base 1. Via the germline V gene, CDR1 is MNHEY and CDR2 SVGAGI.